This record looks at one T cell receptor beta chain sequence and its context. Its antigen remains unidentified. No much larger clone exists at a distance of one base, and base qualities are not known. This entry is derived from a study of blood T cell repertoires in COVID-19 (dated by TCRdb to between 2020 and 2021). In terms of the full investigation: Collaborator samples came from the United States, Italy and Spain and covered acute and convalescent phases of COVID-19. The material from the prospective study consisted of cDNA or gDNA derived from T cells, B-cell-depleted T cells, or PBMCs. The dataset comprised deeply sampled blood TCRbeta repertoires from subjects exposed to, actively infected with, or recovered from COVID-19. The repertoires were released in a freely available public database intended as a resource for research on the immune response to SARS-CoV-2. Samples came from the ongoing ImmuneRACE study (first 160 participants) plus 1,254 subjects from 6 global collaborators. Nearly every sample came with metadata listing a de-identified subject ID, COVID-19 status, age in years and sex. Where HLA class I and class II types were available, the types were taken from metadata supplied by the sample provider, not from assay-based typing.

TCRbeta CDR3 regions were amplified from genomic DNA using the immunoSEQ Assay, a bias-controlled multiplex PCR. On the study's bioinformatics: The number of nucleated cells in each sample was estimated by amplification of reference gene primers within the assay. To quantify the absolute abundance of each unique TCRbeta CDR3 rearrangement, sequence reads were collapsed and filtered. For each sample, productive Simpson clonality was calculated as the square root of Simpson's diversity index over productive rearrangements. The clones in this table, taken by TCRdb from immuneACCESS, are in-frame only. Not every clone is retained; where verified, under half of the shortfall comes from an unresolved V gene, and the cause of the rest is unknown. For V, J and clone size, that table is used; D and trimming come from the DNA. The sample profile shows roughly 180,000 clones; around 88% of them were found once. Of the sample, 4% to 5% falls within the top ten clones.

The cysteine opens and the phenylalanine closes a CDR3 of 18 amino acids. Of all the DNA, just the CDR3 is kept, 54 bases in frame from base 1. As encoded in the germline V gene (reference sequence), CDR1 is LNHDA while CDR2 is SQIVND. Germline trimming: 3 bases from V, 11 bases from J; junction bases outside gene matches: 23. Whole blood was collected in K2EDTA tubes by collaborating institutions according to the institutions' own protocols. For TCRbeta analysis, collaborators shipped samples in one of three forms: frozen whole blood, isolated PBMCs, or DNA extracted from either of those sample types. Beyond this particular receptor, the publication reports: The quantity of clinical and demographic metadata differed by source and by participant and was supplied without curation.

The material sequenced was peripheral blood. The rearrangement combines TRBV19 with TRBJ1-2; 8 bases in the middle match TRBD1. This clonotype originated in a woman under 40 with acute or convalescent COVID-19. The CDR3 loop reads CASSITAGQGYYTQPYTF. DNA sequence: TGTGCCAGTAGTATCACTGCTGGACAGGGTTATTATACTCAGCCGTACACCTTC.